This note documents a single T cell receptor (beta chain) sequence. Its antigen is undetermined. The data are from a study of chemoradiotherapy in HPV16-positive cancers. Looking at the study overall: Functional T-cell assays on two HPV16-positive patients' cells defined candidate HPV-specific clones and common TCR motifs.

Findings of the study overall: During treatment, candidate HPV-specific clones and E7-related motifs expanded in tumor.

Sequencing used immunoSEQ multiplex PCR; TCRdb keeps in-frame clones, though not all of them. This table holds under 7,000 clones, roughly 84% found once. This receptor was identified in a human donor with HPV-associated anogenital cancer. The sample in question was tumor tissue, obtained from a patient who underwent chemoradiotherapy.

CDR3 loop: CATSRGLFDRAPDYGYTF. The CDR3 region has the DNA TGTGCCACCAGCAGGGGCCTTTTCGACAGGGCCCCCGACTATGGCTACACCTTC. V gene TRBV15 combines with J gene TRBJ1-2, with 7 bases identical to TRBD1. Germline V CDR1 and CDR2: LNHNV, YYDKDF (reference sequence). This CDR3 is 18 amino acids long. With V trimmed by 3 bases and J by 3 bases, 16 bases remained unmatched. The full variable domain, rest sourced from reference TRBV15 and TRBJ1-2, is DAMVIQNPRYQVTQFGKPVTLSCSQTLNHNVMYWYQQKSSQAPKLLFHYYDKDFNNEADTPDNFQSRRPNTSFCFLDIRSPGLGDTAMYLCATSRGLFDRAPDYGYTFGSGTRLTVV.